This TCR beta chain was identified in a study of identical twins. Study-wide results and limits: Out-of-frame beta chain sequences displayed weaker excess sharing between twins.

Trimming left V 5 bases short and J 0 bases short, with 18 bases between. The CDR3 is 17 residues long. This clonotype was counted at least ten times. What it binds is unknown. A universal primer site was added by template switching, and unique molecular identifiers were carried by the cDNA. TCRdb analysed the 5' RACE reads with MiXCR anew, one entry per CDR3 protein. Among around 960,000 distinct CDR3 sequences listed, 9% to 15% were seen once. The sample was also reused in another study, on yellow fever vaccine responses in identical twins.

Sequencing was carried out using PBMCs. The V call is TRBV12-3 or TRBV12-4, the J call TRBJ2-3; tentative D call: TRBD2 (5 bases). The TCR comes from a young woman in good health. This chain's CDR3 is CASSPGTRSTSTDTQYF. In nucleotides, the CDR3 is TGTGCCAGCAGTCCAGGAACTAGAAGTACTAGCACAGATACGCAGTATTTT.